This T cell receptor beta chain originates from a study of blood T cell repertoires in COVID-19. About the study: COVID-19 samples from acute and convalescent phases originated in the United States, Italy and Spain. T cells, B-cell-depleted T cells, or PBMCs supplied cDNA or gDNA.

In the authors' workflow: How many nucleated cells were present was estimated from reference gene primer amplification. Sequencing used immunoSEQ multiplex PCR; TCRdb keeps in-frame clones, though not all of them. That table gives V, J and clone size, and the DNA gave D and trimming. Here the sample spans some 220,000 clones, 80% being singletons. V shed 4 bases, J shed 7 bases, and the junction held 5 bases outside the gene matches. CDR1 and CDR2 from the germline V gene are SGHVS and FNYEAQ. This CDR3 region has 16 residues. The chain employs TRBV7-6 and TRBJ2-1; 15 bases fit TRBD2. Sequencing input: peripheral blood. This receptor was taken from a human donor in a cohort sampled during active COVID-19. DNA for the CDR3: TGTGCCAGCAGCTCCGGACTAGCGGGGGGGATTAATGAGCAGTTCTTC. Its translation: CASSSGLAGGINEQFF.